This T cell receptor (beta chain) was identified during a study of shared clonotypes between healthy human individuals. Study-level background: CD4 naive cells filled three plates per donor, CD4 memory three, CD8 naive two and CD8 memory one.

Researchers divided each subset's genomic DNA evenly across several immunoSEQ plates. The table came from immunoSEQ multiplex PCR; TCRdb's copy has only in-frame clones and leaves some out. Of roughly 2 million clones detected, around 95% appear once; the ten largest clones hold around 0.13%. Germline loops: CDR1 SGHDT, CDR2 YYEEEE. V was cut by 0 bases and J by 5 bases, with 14 bases left in between. CDR3 length: 15 residues. This TCR was recovered from a man aged 18 to 35 in good health. This sequence joins TRBV5-6 and TRBJ1-1, with D possibly being TRBD1 (6 bases). Sequences were obtained from naive CD4+ T cells sorted from blood. The sample's subset: CD45RA+ positively selected. For the CDR3, the DNA is TGTGCCAGCAGCTTGGTGGGGGCGCTTTGGACTGAAGCTTTCTTT. As protein: CASSLVGALWTEAFF.